The 21 T cell receptor beta chains reported below all come from one sample, sequenced in a study of T cells after yellow fever vaccination. Using its own MiXCR run on the 5' RACE reads, TCRdb lists one record per CDR3 protein. The table includes 340,000 or so distinct CDR3 sequences, approximately 13% detected once. Sequenced here: CD4+ T cells sorted from PBMCs, sampled 15 days after the yellow fever booster vaccination. The receptors come from a man between 18 and 35 years old who received the YFV17D yellow fever vaccine.

This clonotype was seen only a few times. The chain recombines TRBV12-3 or TRBV12-4 with TRBJ1-4; D not resolved. The V end lost 6 bases, the J end lost 0 bases, and 11 bases lay between the germline ends. The CDR3 spans 15 residues. Here the CDR3 DNA reads TGTGCCAGCAGCCCGACACTTGCAACTAATGAAAAACTGTTTTTT. It yields the protein CASSPTLATNEKLFF.

This clonotype was observed a few times. The chain is built from TRBV5-1 and TRBJ2-5; D may be TRBD2 (6 bases). The V end lost 3 bases, the J end lost 5 bases, and 14 bases lay between the germline ends. Germline V gene sequence: CDR1 SGHRS, CDR2 YFSETQ. The CDR3 spans 14 residues. The chain's CDR3 is CASSSGGGLETQYF. The CDR3, as DNA: TGCGCCAGCAGCTCCGGAGGAGGGTTGGAGACCCAGTACTTC.

This clonotype was seen only a few times. The chain joins TRBV27 to TRBJ2-6; D unresolved. The CDR3 covers 13 residues. With 6 bases removed from V and 3 bases from J, the gap between germline ends came to 6 bases. Germline V gene sequence: CDR1 MNHEY, CDR2 SMNVEV (reference sequence). CDR3 sequence reads: CASSPNGANVLTF. The CDR3 nucleotides are TGTGCCAGCAGCCCTAATGGGGCCAACGTCCTGACTTTC. Full variable domain (missing parts from reference TRBV27 and TRBJ2-6): EAQVTQNPRYLITVTGKKLTVTCSQNMNHEYMSWYRQDPGLGLRQIYYSMNVEVTDKGDVPEGYKVSRKEKRNFPLILESPSPNQTSLYFCASSPNGANVLTFGAGSRLTVL.

This clonotype was observed a few times. The V gene is TRBV7-2, the J gene TRBJ1-2, with a weak D call TRBD1 (6 bases). CDR3 length equals 15 residues. CDR1 and CDR2 (germline): SGHTA, FQGNSA. V lost 5 bases and J 1 base, leaving 14 bases between the germline ends. The chain's CDR3 is CASSLRTVRNYGYTF. The CDR3 region has the DNA TGTGCCAGCAGCCTTAGGACAGTACGTAACTATGGCTACACCTTC.

This clonotype was counted only a few times. CDR3 region: CSARDLGRWETQYF. The CDR3 bases are TGCAGTGCTAGAGATTTGGGGAGGTGGGAGACCCAGTACTTC. This sequence joins TRBV20-1 and TRBJ2-5, with a weak D call TRBD2 (6 bases). CDR1 and CDR2 (germline): DFQATT, SNEGSKA (reference sequence). V lost 0 bases, J lost 5 bases, and 13 bases lay in between. This CDR3 is built from 14 residues.

The rearrangement links TRBV7-3 to TRBJ1-2, with no clear D. The CDR3 consists of 13 residues. V shed 1 base and J shed 6 bases, with 9 bases lying between them. Germline-derived CDR1 and CDR2 are SGHTA and FQGTGA. The CDR3 protein is CASSLNAGNGYTF. Written as DNA, the CDR3 is TGTGCCAGCAGCTTAAACGCGGGGAATGGCTACACCTTC. The full variable domain, its missing parts supplied by reference TRBV7-3 and TRBJ1-2, is GAGVSQTPSNKVTEKGKYVELRCDPISGHTALYWYRQSLGQGPEFLIYFQGTGAADDSGLPNDRFFAVRPEGSVSTLKIQRTERGDSAVYLCASSLNAGNGYTFGSGTRLTVV.

This clonotype was detected only a few times. The gene calls are TRBV20-1 and TRBJ2-5; TRBD1 or TRBD2 may be the D gene (6 bases each). This CDR3 comprises 15 residues. The germline gives CDR1 DFQATT, CDR2 SNEGSKA (reference sequence). Trimming removed 5 bases at V and 2 bases at J, with 18 bases between. The CDR3 reads CSAPRPGGQQETQYF. Here the CDR3 DNA reads TGCAGTGCTCCCCGGCCCGGGGGCCAACAAGAGACCCAGTACTTC.

This clonotype was counted at least ten times. The genes are TRBV12-3 or TRBV12-4 and TRBJ1-1; weak D call: TRBD1 (5 bases). The CDR3 loop spans 19 amino acids. Trimming pared 2 bases from V and 0 bases from J, leaving 22 bases between. CDR3 bases: TGTGCCAGCAGTTTAAGTCGAGCGTGGCTCACAGGCTTGAACACTGAAGCTTTCTTT. The encoded protein is CASSLSRAWLTGLNTEAFF.

The CDR3 DNA follows: TGCGCCAGCAGCTTTTTAGCGGGGGGGCCGGTCGATACGCAGTATTTT. Amino acids: CASSFLAGGPVDTQYF. This chain joins TRBV5-1 and TRBJ2-3; 11 bases agree with TRBD2. Germline V CDR1 and CDR2: SGHRS, YFSETQ. This CDR3 has 16 amino acids. V was pared by 2 bases and J by 6 bases, with 8 bases of the junction left unmatched.

V and J are TRBV5-4 and TRBJ2-1; TRBD2 matches at 7 bases. V was pared by 2 bases and J by 5 bases, with 7 bases of the junction left unmatched. This CDR3 region has 15 residues. Germline values: CDR1 SGHNT, CDR2 YYREEE (reference sequence). CDR3 nucleotides: TGTGCCAGCAGCTTCTCACAGGCGGGGGACAATGAGCAGTTCTTC. As protein: CASSFSQAGDNEQFF.

This clonotype showed up many times. This CDR3 reads CASSYRTGGTDTQYF. CDR3 DNA: TGTGCCAGCAGTTACAGGACAGGAGGCACAGATACGCAGTATTTT. The chain uses TRBV6-5 and TRBJ2-3; TRBD1 matches at 7 bases. V shed 2 bases, J shed 1 base, and the junction held 3 bases outside the gene matches. The CDR3 consists of 15 residues. Germline CDR1 MNHEY, CDR2 SVGAGI.

The sample holds a few counts of this clonotype. The J gene is TRBJ1-3, the V gene TRBV10-3; tentative D call: TRBD1 (6 bases). Trimming shortened V by 7 bases and J by 4 bases, and 14 bases separated the two germline ends. In germline, CDR1 is ENHRY, CDR2 SYGVKD. CDR3 length equals 14 residues. The CDR3 DNA sequence: TGTGCCATCATTCCTTCGACAGGAGGAAACACCATATATTTT. This codes for CAIIPSTGGNTIYF.

V and J are TRBV11-3 and TRBJ2-3; 7 bases are a match to TRBD2. Germline V gives CDR1 SGHNT, CDR2 YENEEA. V was clipped by 4 bases and J by 1 base; unmatched bases: 5. This CDR3 has 15 amino acids. This CDR3 reads CASSSKRGGTDTQYF. The CDR3, as DNA: TGTGCCAGCAGCTCCAAACGGGGGGGCACAGATACGCAGTATTTT.

This clonotype has just a few counts. V and J are TRBV28 and TRBJ2-7; D call uncertain. The germline V gene has CDR1 MDHEN and CDR2 SYDVKM. With 3 bases removed from V and 0 bases from J, the gap between germline ends came to 15 bases. The CDR3 sequence is 16 residues long. In DNA, the CDR3 is TGTGCCAGCAGTTTGCTTATCGGTCCAAGCTCCTACGAGCAGTACGTC. Translation: CASSLLIGPSSYEQYV.

The chain carries TRBV7-9 and TRBJ1-1; possible D gene TRBD1, 5 bases. The CDR3 covers 15 residues. The germline CDR1 and CDR2 sequences are SEHNR and FQNEAQ (reference sequence). Trimming removed 5 bases from V and 4 bases from J, with 17 bases in between. Here the CDR3 reads CASSQVFGGTTEAFF. In DNA, the CDR3 is TGTGCCAGCAGCCAGGTTTTTGGGGGGACCACTGAAGCTTTCTTT. Full variable domain (remainder filled in from reference TRBV7-9 and TRBJ1-1): DTGVSQNPRHKITKRGQNVTFRCDPISEHNRLYWYRQTLGQGPEFLTYFQNEAQLEKSRLLSDRFSAERPKGSFSTLEIQRTEQGDSAMYLCASSQVFGGTTEAFFGQGTRLTVV.

This chain links TRBV20-1 with TRBJ2-2; 15 bases map to TRBD2. This CDR3 has 21 residues. The germline gives CDR1 DFQATT, CDR2 SNEGSKA (reference sequence). The V gene end was trimmed by 4 bases and the J gene end by 1 base; junction bases not matched to a gene: 16. Here the CDR3 reads CSATPGGTGTSGGLNTGELFF. In nucleotides, the CDR3 is TGCAGTGCTACCCCTGGGGGAACCGGGACTAGCGGGGGGCTGAACACCGGGGAGCTGTTTTTT.

This clonotype turned up a few times. This sequence joins TRBV20-1 and TRBJ2-5; TRBD1 aligns across 7 bases. CDR1 and CDR2 (germline): DFQATT, SNEGSKA (reference sequence). Germline trimming cut 5 bases from V and 5 bases from J; bases unmatched to any gene: 5. The CDR3 covers 12 residues. DNA of the CDR3: TGCAGTGCTCACGACAGGGCTGAGACCCAGTACTTC. Translation gives CSAHDRAETQYF.

The chain recombines TRBV5-6 with TRBJ2-3; TRBD2 matches 7 bases. Germline CDR1 is SGHDT and CDR2 is YYEEEE. There are 16 residues in the CDR3. Trimming cost V 0 bases and J 6 bases; bases outside gene matches: 10. The CDR3 bases are TGTGCCAGCAGCTTGGCGATCTCGGGGGGTGACGATACGCAGTATTTT. As protein: CASSLAISGGDDTQYF.

V is TRBV12-3 or TRBV12-4 and J is TRBJ2-1, with D possibly being TRBD1 (5 bases). This CDR3 is 17 amino acids long. V was cut by 9 bases and J by 0 bases, with 21 bases left in between. CDR3 sequence (DNA): TGTGCCAGTAGGGGTTTTGGGGCCCGAAGCTCCTACAATGAGCAGTTCTTC. It codes for CASRGFGARSSYNEQFF.

This clonotype was observed a handful of times. As DNA, the CDR3 is TGTGCCAGCAGCCAAGATTTCGTCCAGCCACCTACTAACTATGGCTACACCTTC. Protein sequence: CASSQDFVQPPTNYGYTF. The rearrangement links TRBV4-2 to TRBJ1-2; no firm D call. Per the germline V gene, CDR1 is LGHNA and CDR2 is YNFKEQ. Trimming cost V 0 bases and J 0 bases, with 17 bases left between them. CDR3 size: 18 residues.

The chain couples TRBV7-3 to TRBJ2-3; 9 bases align to TRBD1. The trim removed 1 base at V and 3 bases at J, leaving 2 bases unmatched. The CDR3 covers 15 residues. Germline loops: CDR1 SGHTA, CDR2 FQGTGA. The CDR3 DNA reads TGTGCCAGCAGCTTAAGCGGGACAGGGACAGATACGCAGTATTTT. Encoded protein: CASSLSGTGTDTQYF. Full variable domain (missing parts from reference TRBV7-3 and TRBJ2-3): GAGVSQTPSNKVTEKGKYVELRCDPISGHTALYWYRQSLGQGPEFLIYFQGTGAADDSGLPNDRFFAVRPEGSVSTLKIQRTERGDSAVYLCASSLSGTGTDTQYFGPGTRLTVL.